The present entry profiles one T cell receptor (beta chain) with its context. Its antigen is not known. The source of the sample is a study of blood T cells in healthy people across ages. Then a second PCR, running about 7 to 11 cycles, was carried out with a sample-barcoded 5' primer and a J-beta primer mix. TCRdb re-called the 5' RACE reads with MiXCR, one entry per CDR3 protein. The table records approximately 830,000 distinct CDR3 sequences, 60% to 80% of them present only once. Overall study findings and caveats: Older age went with lower TCR beta diversity per million T cells, in a roughly linear way. Versus aged donors, long-lived donors had higher diversity and more naive CD4+ cells.

Every donor gave ten milliliters of peripheral blood. Total RNA was isolated from each sample in quantities of at least 6 micrograms. The CDR3 has 17 amino acids. The V gene's germline CDR1 is LGHNA and CDR2 YSLEER. Trimming removed 0 bases from V and 4 bases from J, with 15 bases in between. The sequencing sample was made of blood. This clonotype originated in a man younger than 40 in good health. V usage is TRBV4-3 and J usage is TRBJ2-2; D not certain. The CDR3 region has the DNA TGCGCCAGCAGCCAAGAGATGGCGGTGGGGTCCACCGGGGAGCTGTTTTTT. Protein product: CASSQEMAVGSTGELFF.